This TCR beta chain emerged from a study of blood T cell repertoires in COVID-19. Trimming removed 0 bases from V and 8 bases from J; junction bases left unmatched: 8. Looked up from germline, CDR1 is SGHDN and CDR2 is FVKESK. The CDR3 has 15 amino acids. Libraries were prepared by immunoSEQ multiplex PCR; TCRdb keeps only in-frame clonotypes and omits some of them. The data contain 61,000 or so clones, approximately 79% of them singletons. Sequences were obtained from peripheral blood. V and J are TRBV14 and TRBJ2-7; 9 bases are shared with TRBD2. This clonotype originated in a woman between 65 and 79 years old with acute or convalescent COVID-19. CDR3 bases: TGTGCCAGCAGCCAAGATCGTGCGGGAGGGTTTAAGCAGTACTTC. It codes for CASSQDRAGGFKQYF.